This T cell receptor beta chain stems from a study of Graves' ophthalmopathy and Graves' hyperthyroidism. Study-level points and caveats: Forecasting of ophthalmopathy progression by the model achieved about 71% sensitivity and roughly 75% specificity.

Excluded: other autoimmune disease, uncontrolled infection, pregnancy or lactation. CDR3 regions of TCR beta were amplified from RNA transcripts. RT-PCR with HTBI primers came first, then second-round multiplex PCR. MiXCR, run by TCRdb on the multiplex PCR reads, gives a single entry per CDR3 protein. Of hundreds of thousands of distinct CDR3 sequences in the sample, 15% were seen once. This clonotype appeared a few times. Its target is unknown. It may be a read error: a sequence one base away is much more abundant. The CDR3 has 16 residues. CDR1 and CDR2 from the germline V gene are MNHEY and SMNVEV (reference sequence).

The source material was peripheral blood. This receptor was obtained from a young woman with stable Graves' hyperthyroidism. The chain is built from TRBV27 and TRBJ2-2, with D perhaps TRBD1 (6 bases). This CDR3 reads CASSLTGTTNTGELCF. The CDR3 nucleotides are TGTGCCAGCAGTCTCACAGGGACAACGAACACCGGGGAGCTGTGTTTT.